A selection of T cell receptor beta chains follows, all from one sample in a study of shared clonotypes between healthy human individuals. TCRdb's table, derived via immunoSEQ multiplex PCR, lists solely in-frame clones and lacks some. The sample carries about 2.4 million clones, 90% to 95% recorded once. The sequencing sample was made of naive CD4+ T cells sorted from blood. These receptor sequences come from a man between 18 and 35 years old in good health. Both conserved end residues are part of each CDR3. The D gene is left open where the match is weak. A clone size is listed for some rows: how often the clone was seen (once, few, many), or a class if it is expanded.

clone_size	d_call	v_call	j_call	cdr3_aa	cdr3_nt
.	TRBD1	TRBV28	TRBJ2-7	CASGGTGAFEQYF	TGTGCCAGCGGGGGGACAGGGGCGTTCGAGCAGTACTTC
.	.	TRBV28	TRBJ2-7	CASSLVRSYEQYF	TGTGCCAGCAGCTTAGTAAGGTCCTACGAGCAGTACTTC
.	.	TRBV2	TRBJ1-4	CASSPGTPNEKLFF	TGTGCCAGCAGCCCCGGGACACCTAATGAAAAACTGTTTTTT
.	TRBD2	TRBV9	TRBJ2-1	CASSERGEDSYNEQFF	TGTGCCAGCAGCGAGCGGGGGGAAGACTCCTACAATGAGCAGTTCTTC
.	TRBD1	TRBV19	TRBJ2-3	CATRTGLTDTQYF	TGTGCCACCAGGACAGGACTTACAGATACGCAGTATTTT
once	.	TRBV11-3	TRBJ2-1	CASSLNSAEQFF	TGTGCCAGCAGCTTAAACTCTGCCGAGCAGTTCTTC
.	TRBD2	TRBV4-1	TRBJ2-1	CASSQAGGDHRAQFF	TGCGCCAGCAGCCAAGCCGGGGGGGACCACAGGGCGCAGTTCTTC
.	TRBD2	TRBV14	TRBJ2-3	CASNREGEGVTDTQYF	TGTGCCAGCAACCGGGAAGGGGAGGGCGTCACAGATACGCAGTATTTT
.	.	TRBV19	TRBJ2-2	CASSRQDTGELFF	TGTGCCAGTAGTAGACAGGACACCGGGGAGCTGTTTTTT
.	TRBD2	TRBV2	TRBJ2-5	CASSPRIAGVETQYF	TGTGCCAGCAGTCCGAGAATAGCGGGAGTAGAGACCCAGTACTTC
.	.	TRBV19	TRBJ2-1	CASSIDSGPPYNEQFF	TGTGCCAGTAGTATAGATTCGGGACCTCCCTACAATGAGCAGTTCTTC
.	.	TRBV7-9	TRBJ2-7	CASSPGRGSYEQYF	TGTGCCAGCAGCCCTGGCCGGGGATCTTACGAGCAGTACTTC
.	.	TRBV9	TRBJ1-4	CASSASGWGSEKLFF	TGTGCCAGCAGCGCCTCCGGGTGGGGGAGTGAAAAACTGTTTTTT